This T cell receptor (beta chain) was profiled in a study of molecular identifiers for immune sequencing clone quantification. The V gene's germline CDR1 is SGHRS and CDR2 YFSETQ. CDR3 length: 15 amino acids. Trimming removed 4 bases at V and 0 bases at J, with 10 bases between. In TCRdb, the PCR reads were re-called with MiXCR into one record per CDR3 protein. The table lists about 510,000 distinct CDR3 sequences, roughly 23% of them singletons. The V and J genes are TRBV5-1 and TRBJ2-2; a weak D match, TRBD2 (6 bases). The TCR comes from a human donor in good health. Some libraries in this study had Jurkat cell RNA spiked in. Material for sequencing was naive CD8+ T cells from blood, with Jurkat cell RNA spiked in. Specified subset: FACS-sorted CD8+CD4-CCR7+CD45RA+ naive T cells. CDR3 amino acids: CASSPWEANTGELFF. For the CDR3, the DNA is TGCGCCAGCAGCCCGTGGGAGGCGAACACCGGGGAGCTGTTTTTT.